A few counts support the clone carrying this T cell receptor (beta chain). TCRdb analysed the 5' RACE reads with MiXCR anew, one entry per CDR3 protein. The profile shows about 140,000 distinct CDR3 sequences, approximately 32% of them singletons. This sample is part of a study of CD8 T cells in ankylosing spondylitis. Germline CDR1 reads SQVTM; CDR2 reads ANQGSEA. This CDR3 contains 13 residues. Trimming removed 3 bases from V and 10 bases from J, with 16 bases in between. This receptor was obtained from a male donor with ankylosing spondylitis. The chain is built from TRBV29-1 and TRBJ2-1; no clear D gene. Sequencing was carried out using synovial fluid, either unsorted or a sorted T cell fraction (not recorded which). DNA of the CDR3: TGCAGCGTTGAGTGGTCTGGCGACGAGGAGCAGTTCTTC. Translated, it gives CSVEWSGDEEQFF.